These 18 T cell receptor beta chains were sequenced from one sample in a study of identical twins. TCRdb redid the calling of the 5' RACE reads with MiXCR, one entry per CDR3 protein. The sample has about 210,000 distinct CDR3 sequences; around 10% are singletons. The sample was memory (CD45RO+) T cells sorted from blood. All receptors come from a woman younger than 35 in good health.

This clonotype appeared a few times. The V and J genes are TRBV12-3 or TRBV12-4 and TRBJ2-1; D unclear. The V gene lost 1 base and the J gene lost 4 bases, with 11 bases spanning the gap. CDR3 length: 15 amino acids. The CDR3 region is CASSLGLGTYNEQFF. Written as DNA, the CDR3 is TGTGCCAGCAGTTTAGGCCTGGGCACTTACAATGAGCAGTTCTTC.

The table lists this clonotype with a few counts. V gene TRBV6-6 combines with J gene TRBJ2-7; 7 nucleotides align to TRBD1. Looked up from germline, CDR1 is MNHNY and CDR2 is SVGAGI (reference sequence). This CDR3 is 13 amino acids long. With 5 bases clipped from V and 3 bases from J, the junction kept 4 bases outside the gene matches. CDR3 protein: CASSNRQGYEQYF. CDR3 DNA: TGTGCCAGCAGTAACCGACAGGGCTACGAGCAGTACTTC.

This clonotype was seen at least ten times. J is TRBJ2-5 and V is TRBV5-1; 7 positions agree with TRBD2. The CDR3 covers 14 residues. J lost 1 base, V lost 7 bases, and 7 bases had no gene match. Germline V CDR1 and CDR2: SGHRS, YFSETQ. This CDR3 is CASVPGTTQETQYF. The CDR3 DNA sequence: TGCGCCAGCGTTCCCGGGACTACCCAAGAGACCCAGTACTTC.

The chain employs TRBV7-9 and TRBJ2-1; 11 bases map to TRBD2. The germline gives CDR1 SEHNR, CDR2 FQNEAQ (reference sequence). The CDR3 is 15 residues long. Trimming removed 3 bases from V and 7 bases from J; junction bases left unmatched: 5. DNA for the CDR3: TGTGCCAGCAGCTTTACTAGCGGGAGTATAAATGAGCAGTTCTTC. Protein: CASSFTSGSINEQFF. Full variable domain (remainder filled in from reference TRBV7-9 and TRBJ2-1): DTGVSQNPRHKITKRGQNVTFRCDPISEHNRLYWYRQTLGQGPEFLTYFQNEAQLEKSRLLSDRFSAERPKGSFSTLEIQRTEQGDSAMYLCASSFTSGSINEQFFGPGTRLTVL.

This sequence joins TRBV20-1 and TRBJ2-6, with D possibly called TRBD1 or TRBD2 (6 bases each). Trimming took 6 bases from V and 2 from J, leaving 14 bases between them. The CDR3 consists of 15 residues. Germline V gene sequence: CDR1 DFQATT, CDR2 SNEGSKA (reference sequence). The CDR3 here is CSAPGASAGANVLTF. The CDR3, as DNA: TGCAGTGCCCCGGGGGCTAGCGCTGGGGCCAACGTCCTGACTTTC.

V and J are TRBV11-3 and TRBJ2-7, with a weak D call TRBD1 (5 bases). This CDR3 has 15 residues. V lost 1 base to trimming and J lost 0 bases, with 10 bases between them. The germline CDR1 and CDR2 sequences are SGHNT and YENEEA. The CDR3 here is CASSLVLGHSYEQYF. In DNA form, the CDR3 reads TGTGCCAGCAGCTTAGTGTTAGGACACTCCTACGAGCAGTACTTC.

The chain couples TRBV12-3 or TRBV12-4 to TRBJ1-6, with TRBD1 identical over 11 bases. This CDR3 is built from 16 residues. V shed 7 bases, J shed 4 bases, and the junction held 6 bases outside the gene matches. Written as DNA, the CDR3 is TGTGCCAGCACCAGGACAGGGGGCTCTTATAATTCACCCCTCCACTTT. Protein: CASTRTGGSYNSPLHF.

The gene calls are TRBV30 and TRBJ2-6; D gene uncertain. CDR3 length: 15 residues. Per the germline V gene, CDR1 is GTSNPN and CDR2 is SVGIG (reference sequence). V was cut by 5 bases and J by 0 bases, with 11 bases left in between. Written as DNA, the CDR3 is TGTGCCTGGTCTAAAGTGAGCTCTGGGGCCAACGTCCTGACTTTC. Translating it yields CAWSKVSSGANVLTF. Combining the CDR3 with reference TRBV30 and TRBJ2-6 gives the whole variable domain SQTIHQWPATLVQPVGSPLSLECTVEGTSNPNLYWYRQAAGRGLQLLFYSVGIGQISSEVPQNLSASRPQDRQFILSSKKLLLSDSGFYLCAWSKVSSGANVLTFGAGSRLTVL.

This clonotype was seen only a few times. The chain joins TRBV20-1 to TRBJ2-3; 10 nucleotides line up with TRBD2. CDR1 and CDR2 from the germline V gene are DFQATT and SNEGSKA (reference sequence). V was clipped by 1 base and J by 8 bases; unmatched bases: 9. This CDR3 has 15 amino acids. The CDR3 loop is CSARVLAGAPGTQYF. The CDR3 DNA reads TGCAGTGCTAGAGTGCTAGCGGGGGCCCCGGGTACGCAGTATTTT.

This clonotype was recorded many times. The rearrangement joins TRBV5-1 to TRBJ2-2, with D unresolved. The germline V gene has CDR1 SGHRS and CDR2 YFSETQ. The V gene lost 0 bases and the J gene lost 2 bases, with 8 bases spanning the gap. CDR3 length: 15 residues. Here the CDR3 reads CASSLVETNTGELFF. In DNA form, the CDR3 reads TGCGCCAGCAGCTTGGTTGAGACTAACACCGGGGAGCTGTTTTTT. Based on the CDR3 plus reference TRBV5-1 and TRBJ2-2, the full variable domain is KAGVTQTPRYLIKTRGQQVTLSCSPISGHRSVSWYQQTPGQGLQFLFEYFSETQRNKGNFPGRFSGRQFSNSRSEMNVSTLELGDSALYLCASSLVETNTGELFFGEGSRLTVL.

The J gene is TRBJ2-1, the V gene TRBV27, with 7 bases aligning to TRBD1. The trim removed 5 bases at V and 1 base at J, leaving 5 bases unmatched. This CDR3 is 15 amino acids long. Germline lookup yields CDR1 MNHEY and CDR2 SMNVEV (reference sequence). CDR3: CASSDRAQSYNEQFF. The CDR3, as DNA: TGTGCCAGCAGTGACAGGGCCCAATCCTACAATGAGCAGTTCTTC.

This clonotype occurred a few times. V and J are TRBV5-1 and TRBJ1-1; D perhaps matches TRBD1 (5 bases). V lost 3 bases to trimming and J lost 6 bases, with 15 bases between them. CDR3 length: 14 residues. Germline assignment: CDR1 SGHRS and CDR2 YFSETQ. The CDR3 DNA reads as TGCGCCAGCAGCTCGATCAAGGGGAGCGCTGAAGCTTTCTTT. Encoded protein: CASSSIKGSAEAFF. Supplemented by reference TRBV5-1 and TRBJ1-1, the full variable domain reads KAGVTQTPRYLIKTRGQQVTLSCSPISGHRSVSWYQQTPGQGLQFLFEYFSETQRNKGNFPGRFSGRQFSNSRSEMNVSTLELGDSALYLCASSSIKGSAEAFFGQGTRLTVV.

At least ten counts were recorded for this clonotype. The chain is built from TRBV5-1 and TRBJ1-1, with D uncertain. CDR3 size: 14 residues. CDR1 is SGHRS and CDR2 is YFSETQ in the germline V gene. V was trimmed by 0 bases and J by 5 bases, leaving 11 bases between them. For the CDR3, the DNA is TGCGCCAGCAGCTTGGAGTTGGAGAGGACTGAAGCTTTCTTT. This gives the protein CASSLELERTEAFF. The full variable domain, with the rest looked up from reference TRBV5-1 and TRBJ1-1, is KAGVTQTPRYLIKTRGQQVTLSCSPISGHRSVSWYQQTPGQGLQFLFEYFSETQRNKGNFPGRFSGRQFSNSRSEMNVSTLELGDSALYLCASSLELERTEAFFGQGTRLTVV.

This clonotype appeared a few times. The rearrangement links TRBV20-1 to TRBJ2-5; 8 bases match TRBD2. V trimming: 5 bases; J trimming: 1 base; junction bases outside the gene matches: 3. In germline, CDR1 is DFQATT, CDR2 SNEGSKA (reference sequence). This CDR3 contains 13 residues. The CDR3 protein is CSAPGTSQETQYF. Here the CDR3 DNA reads TGCAGTGCTCCCGGGACTAGCCAAGAGACCCAGTACTTC.

This sequence joins TRBV20-1 and TRBJ2-7; D may be TRBD1 or TRBD2 (5 bases each). This CDR3 contains 12 residues. Looked up from germline, CDR1 is DFQATT and CDR2 is SNEGSKA (reference sequence). Trimming left V 6 bases short and J 2 bases short, with 11 bases between. In DNA form, the CDR3 reads TGCAGTGCGAGGGACGGCACCTACGAGCAGTACTTC. Translating it yields CSARDGTYEQYF.

This clonotype was counted at least ten times. The chain links TRBV3-1 to TRBJ2-1; perhaps TRBD1 as D (5 bases). The CDR3 has 17 residues. Between the trimmed V and J ends, which lost 1 base and 0 bases, there was a span of 13 bases. Germline-derived CDR1 and CDR2 are LGHDT and YNNKEL (reference sequence). The CDR3 here is CASSQVQGRSSYNEQFF. The CDR3 DNA sequence: TGTGCCAGCAGCCAAGTGCAGGGCCGGAGCTCCTACAATGAGCAGTTCTTC.

This clonotype was recorded at least ten times. V usage is TRBV2 and J usage is TRBJ2-3; TRBD2 aligns across 12 bases. Germline V gives CDR1 SNHLY, CDR2 FYNNEI. With V trimmed by 2 bases and J by 4 bases, 4 bases remained unmatched. This CDR3 is built from 16 residues. In DNA, the CDR3 is TGTGCCAGCAGTGAACCTCTAGCGGGGGGGGCAGATACGCAGTATTTT. This encodes CASSEPLAGGADTQYF.

V and J are TRBV5-1 and TRBJ1-1, with D unclear. V lost 2 bases and J 10 bases, leaving 12 bases between the germline ends. The CDR3 extends over 12 amino acids. Germline-derived CDR1 and CDR2 are SGHRS and YFSETQ. CDR3 loop: CASSFGEGRAFF. In nucleotides, the CDR3 is TGCGCCAGCAGCTTCGGGGAGGGTCGAGCTTTCTTT. Full variable domain (remainder filled in from reference TRBV5-1 and TRBJ1-1): KAGVTQTPRYLIKTRGQQVTLSCSPISGHRSVSWYQQTPGQGLQFLFEYFSETQRNKGNFPGRFSGRQFSNSRSEMNVSTLELGDSALYLCASSFGEGRAFFGQGTRLTVV.